Each of the 11 T cell receptor beta chains below was sequenced from the same sample in a study of cytomegalovirus exposure and HLA in healthy donors. The PCR had 60 Vbeta and 13 Jbeta primers. TCRdb's table, derived via immunoSEQ multiplex PCR, lists solely in-frame clones and lacks some. The sample holds almost 200,000 clones, around 79% seen once. The sample comprised PBMCs. The receptors were sampled from a woman under 40 in good health and CMV-seropositive.

The V gene is TRBV18, the J gene TRBJ2-7; D unclear. V was shortened by 3 bases and J by 3 bases, with 15 bases between the two germline ends. Germline V gene sequence: CDR1 KGHSH, CDR2 LQKENI. The CDR3 length is 15 residues. Here the CDR3 reads CASSPRLGPIYEQYF. CDR3 nucleotides: TGTGCCAGCTCACCCCGATTGGGCCCAATCTACGAGCAGTACTTC.

The chain employs TRBV5-5 and TRBJ2-5, with D perhaps matching TRBD2 (8 bases). V was trimmed by 2 bases and J by 1 base, leaving 21 bases between them. Germline V CDR1 and CDR2: SGHKS, YYEKEE (reference sequence). The CDR3 is 18 amino acids. The CDR3 sequence is CASSFRQGLGMFQETQYF. The CDR3 nucleotides are TGTGCCAGCAGCTTCAGACAGGGACTAGGGATGTTCCAAGAGACCCAGTACTTC.

V usage is TRBV5-4 and J usage is TRBJ2-7, with D tentatively TRBD1 (5 bases). From germline, CDR1 is SGHNT and CDR2 YYREEE (reference sequence). There are 13 residues in the CDR3. V shed 4 bases and J shed 2 bases, with 10 bases lying between them. CDR3 amino acids: CASSTGQPYEQYF. The CDR3 DNA sequence: TGTGCCAGCAGCACCGGACAACCCTACGAGCAGTACTTC.

V usage is TRBV10-3 and J usage is TRBJ1-1, with TRBD1 matching over 8 bases. The CDR3 runs to 17 residues. The junction had 6 bases not matched to a gene; V was cut back by 0 bases and J by 0 bases. CDR1 ENHRY and CDR2 SYGVKD come from the germline V gene. CDR3 sequence: CAISESDRGELNTEAFF. In DNA, the CDR3 is TGTGCCATCAGTGAGTCAGACAGGGGTGAGTTGAACACTGAAGCTTTCTTT.

V and J are TRBV5-6 and TRBJ2-1; D unresolved. V lost 0 bases and J 4 bases, leaving 11 bases between the germline ends. Germline values: CDR1 SGHDT, CDR2 YYEEEE. The CDR3 loop spans 15 amino acids. DNA of the CDR3: TGTGCCAGCAGCTTGGTGAGGTTGGATTACAATGAGCAGTTCTTC. Encoded protein: CASSLVRLDYNEQFF.

Only a few counts were recorded for this clone. The chain couples TRBV5-6 to TRBJ1-2; TRBD1 is a possible D gene (6 bases). CDR1 and CDR2 from the germline V gene are SGHDT and YYEEEE. The CDR3 is 15 residues long. The V end was cut by 2 bases, the J end by 4 bases, with 15 bases between. The CDR3 loop is CASSFPTGQGYGYTF. The CDR3 DNA reads TGTGCCAGCAGCTTCCCGACAGGTCAGGGCTATGGCTACACCTTC.

The chain recombines TRBV11-3 with TRBJ2-1; 11 bases agree with TRBD2. Germline loops: CDR1 SGHNT, CDR2 YENEEA. This CDR3 is 17 amino acids long. J gave up 6 bases and V 0 bases, and 7 bases lay outside the gene matches. CDR3 sequence reads: CASSLDLGLAGGNEQFF. In nucleotides, the CDR3 is TGTGCCAGCAGCTTAGATTTGGGCCTAGCGGGAGGCAATGAGCAGTTCTTC.

The gene calls are TRBV6-1 and TRBJ2-7; 9 bases fit TRBD1. This CDR3 contains 14 residues. V shed 7 bases and J 3 bases; nucleotides not matched to a gene: 7. Germline CDR1 reads MNHNS; CDR2 reads SASEGT. The CDR3 DNA reads as TGTGCCAGCATCAGGGACAGGGACCTCTACGAGCAGTACTTC. This encodes CASIRDRDLYEQYF.

The V gene is TRBV6-5, the J gene TRBJ2-7; a possible D gene is TRBD1 (5 bases). Germline-derived CDR1 and CDR2 are MNHEY and SVGAGI. There are 14 residues in the CDR3. V lost 2 bases and J lost 3, with 11 bases in between. The CDR3 loop is CASSYEQVFYEQYF. The CDR3 DNA sequence: TGTGCCAGCAGTTACGAACAGGTATTCTACGAGCAGTACTTC.

The genes are TRBV6-5 and TRBJ2-5; D perhaps matches TRBD1 (10 bases). CDR3 size: 15 residues. V lost 5 bases, J lost 8 bases, and 21 bases lay in between. CDR1 is MNHEY and CDR2 is SVGAGI in the germline V gene. The CDR3 loop is CASSPLAGTGVTQYF. CDR3 nucleotide sequence: TGTGCCAGCAGTCCCCTAGCGGGGACAGGGGTAACCCAGTACTTC.

The chain uses TRBV2 and TRBJ2-3, with 10 bases aligning to TRBD2. The CDR3 totals 14 residues. Trimming cost V 8 bases and J 6 bases; bases outside gene matches: 8. Germline values: CDR1 SNHLY, CDR2 FYNNEI. CDR3 region: CASGSGGAIDTQYF. The CDR3 DNA reads as TGTGCCAGCGGGAGCGGGGGGGCAATTGATACGCAGTATTTT.